These T cell receptor beta chains were read from a single sample in a study of early T cells in non-severe SARS-CoV-2 infection. TCRdb redid the calling of the 5' RACE reads with MiXCR, one entry per CDR3 protein. The sample consists of some 64,000 distinct CDR3 sequences, 10% to 11% of them appearing once. The sample comprised whole blood. These receptors all stem from an adult who was a healthcare worker with PCR-confirmed SARS-CoV-2 infection or an uninfected control (not recorded which). CDR3s include the opening cysteine and the closing phenylalanine or tryptophan. A D gene is named only where the DNA matches it firmly. Some rows have no size entry. The others give once, few or many, or a class for an expanded clone.

many	-	TRBV6-2/TRBV6-3	TRBJ2-5	TGTGCCAGCAGTTACGGCCAGGGCATGGAGACCCAGTACTTC	CASSYGQGMETQYF
few	-	TRBV5-1	TRBJ2-3	TGCGCCAGCAGCTTGGAGCAGAGCACAGATACGCAGTATTTT	CASSLEQSTDTQYF
many	-	TRBV4-3	TRBJ2-1	TGCGCCAGCAGCCAAGATTTCGGAGGTGAGCAGTTCTTC	CASSQDFGGEQFF
-	-	TRBV12-3/TRBV12-4	TRBJ1-6	TGTGCCAGCGAAATCGCGGGGGGCGGTTCACCCCTCCACTTT	CASEIAGGGSPLHF
-	-	TRBV25-1	TRBJ1-6	TGTGCCAGCAGTGAATATGGCAGGGGCGGCTCACCCCTCCACTTT	CASSEYGRGGSPLHF
few	-	TRBV7-9	TRBJ1-1	TGTGCCAGCAGCTTCCTGGACGGTGAAGCTTTCTTT	CASSFLDGEAFF
many	-	TRBV5-1	TRBJ2-7	TGCGCCAGCAGCGTTAACAGGGAGGGCGAGCAGTACTTC	CASSVNREGEQYF
many	-	TRBV5-1	TRBJ1-1	TGCGCCAGCAGCCCGGCGGGGGTAACTGAAGCTTTCTTT	CASSPAGVTEAFF
-	TRBD2	TRBV11-1	TRBJ2-3	TGTGCCAGCAGCTTGAGGGTAGCGGGGCCGGATACGCAGTATTTT	CASSLRVAGPDTQYF
many	-	TRBV6-6	TRBJ2-1	TGTGCCAGCCAAGACAGGACCAATGAGCAGTTCTTC	CASQDRTNEQFF
many	TRBD2	TRBV20-1	TRBJ2-3	TGCAGTGCTAGAACCGGGACTAGCGGTACGCAGTATTTT	CSARTGTSGTQYF
few	-	TRBV10-3	TRBJ2-7	TGTGCCATAAGACAGGACACAAGGGCCCACGAGCAGTACTTC	CAIRQDTRAHEQYF
-	-	TRBV12-3/TRBV12-4	TRBJ2-5	TGTGCCAGCAGTCCCCGGGAGACCCAGTACTTC	CASSPRETQYF
-	TRBD1	TRBV5-4	TRBJ1-1	TGTGCCAGCAGCTCAGACCGGGACAGCAACACTGAAGCTTTCTTT	CASSSDRDSNTEAFF
-	TRBD1	TRBV29-1	TRBJ1-5	TGCAGCGCCTCGCAGACAGGGGGCGGACAGCCCCAGCATTTT	CSASQTGGGQPQHF
-	-	TRBV6-1	TRBJ2-7	TGTGCCAGCAGACAACAGAGCTCCTACGAGCAGTACTTC	CASRQQSSYEQYF
many	TRBD1	TRBV25-1	TRBJ1-2	TGTGCCAGCAGTGACCAAGTACAGGGGGCCCGAGGCTACACCTTC	CASSDQVQGARGYTF
many	-	TRBV6-2/TRBV6-3	TRBJ1-6	TGTGCCAGCAGTTATTGGCTCCATTCACCCCTCCACTTT	CASSYWLHSPLHF
many	-	TRBV10-3	TRBJ1-5	TGTGCCATCAGCCCGGGACCGAACCCCGATCAGCCCCAGCATTTT	CAISPGPNPDQPQHF
-	-	TRBV5-1	TRBJ2-3	TGCGCCAGCAGCGGACCCCAGCCTAGCACAGATACGCAGTATTTT	CASSGPQPSTDTQYF